The text below deals with one T cell receptor (beta chain). This CDR3 spans 15 amino acids. Looked up from germline, CDR1 is SGHNT and CDR2 is YENEEA. Trimming took 6 bases from V and 0 from J, leaving 11 bases between them. This sample is drawn from a study of blood T cell repertoires in COVID-19. Study context: T cells, B-cell-depleted T cells, or PBMCs provided the cDNA or gDNA that served as material.

How the authors handled the data: Amplified reference gene primers provided the basis for estimating nucleated cell counts. Repertoires were generated with immunoSEQ multiplex PCR, while TCRdb's copy carries only in-frame clones and drops some. V and J calls and clone size are given by that table; D and trimming were obtained from the DNA. The table shows roughly 300,000 clones, with over 70% occurring only once. This clonotype was sampled from a middle-aged woman who had recovered from COVID-19. This chain uses TRBV11-3 with TRBJ2-2; tentatively, D is TRBD2 (7 bases). The sequencing sample was made of peripheral blood. The CDR3, as DNA: TGTGCCAGCAGTCCGGGGGGCGCGAACACCGGGGAGCTGTTTTTT. Its protein product is CASSPGGANTGELFF.